This entry concerns a single TCR beta chain. It has no known antigen specificity. No base qualities exist here, and no much larger clone lies one base off it. This entry is derived from a study of blood T cell repertoires in COVID-19 (TCRdb year 2020). About the full investigation: Samples from collaborators originated in the United States, Italy and Spain and spanned both the acute and convalescent phases of COVID-19. Samples came from the ongoing ImmuneRACE study (first 160 participants) plus 1,254 subjects from 6 global collaborators. The repertoires were released in a freely available public database meant as a resource for research on the immune response to SARS-CoV-2. Where available, HLA class I and class II types were taken from metadata supplied by the sample provider and were not determined by assay-based typing. Deeply sampled blood TCRbeta repertoires from subjects exposed to, actively infected with, or recovered from COVID-19 were included in the dataset. The material from the prospective study consisted of cDNA or gDNA derived from T cells, B-cell-depleted T cells, or PBMCs. A de-identified subject ID, COVID-19 status, age in years and sex were almost always included in the sample metadata.

TCRbeta CDR3 regions were amplified from genomic DNA by means of the immunoSEQ Assay, a bias-controlled multiplex PCR. The published analysis was carried out like this. Nucleated cell counts per sample were estimated from amplification of reference gene primers within the assay. To quantify the absolute abundance of each unique TCRbeta CDR3 rearrangement, sequence reads were collapsed and filtered. Productive Simpson clonality was computed per sample as the square root of Simpson's diversity index over productive rearrangements. The clones in this table, taken by TCRdb from immuneACCESS, are in-frame only. Not every clone is retained; where verified, under half of the shortfall comes from an unresolved V gene, and the cause of the rest is unknown. V and J calls and clone size follow that table, whereas D and trimming were derived from the DNA. Here the sample has some 300,000 clones; 90% occur a single time. The ten largest clones add up to approximately 4.5% of the sample.

Participants in the prospective study were enrolled through a virtual design, were aged about 18 to 90 years, and lived in under 25 United States geographic areas. Cohort assignment in the prospective study relied on participant-reported clinical history from a screening survey and a study questionnaire. Each participant in the prospective study had whole blood, serum and a nasopharyngeal or oropharyngeal swab collected by mobile phlebotomists. Over an approximately 2-month period, participants in the prospective study had the option of providing additional blood draws and questionnaires. Before DNA extraction, blood samples from the prospective study were shipped at room temperature or frozen. Broad study findings and their caveats: How much clinical and demographic metadata was included differed by source and by participant, and the metadata was provided uncurated.

V lost 6 bases and J lost 2 bases, and the count of bases not matched to a germline gene is 7. The germline V gene gives CDR1 as MDHEN and CDR2 as SYDVKM. Counted from cysteine to phenylalanine, this CDR3 has 15 amino acids. Solely the CDR3 DNA is kept, with 45 bases framed from the first base. Input material: PBMCs or T cells enriched from blood (not recorded which). The chain uses TRBV28 and TRBJ1-5, with 7 bases in between that match TRBD1. The source is a woman aged 18-29 years with acute COVID-19. The nucleotides are TGTGCCAGCAGGCCAGGGGGGTATGGCAATCAGCCCCAGCATTTT. Translated, this is CASRPGGYGNQPQHF.